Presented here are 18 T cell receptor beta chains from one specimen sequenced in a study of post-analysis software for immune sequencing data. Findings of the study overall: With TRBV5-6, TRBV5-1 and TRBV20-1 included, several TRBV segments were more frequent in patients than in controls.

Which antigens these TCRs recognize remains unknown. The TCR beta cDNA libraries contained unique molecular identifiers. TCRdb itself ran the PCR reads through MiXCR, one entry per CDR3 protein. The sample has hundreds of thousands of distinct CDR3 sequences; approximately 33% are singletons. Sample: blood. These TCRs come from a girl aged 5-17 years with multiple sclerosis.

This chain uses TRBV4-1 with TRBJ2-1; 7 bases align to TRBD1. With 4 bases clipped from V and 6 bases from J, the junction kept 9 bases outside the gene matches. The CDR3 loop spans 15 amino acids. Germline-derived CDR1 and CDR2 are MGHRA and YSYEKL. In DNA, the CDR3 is TGCGCCAGCAGCCCGCCCAGGGGGAGCAGCAATGAGCAGTTCTTC. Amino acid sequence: CASSPPRGSSNEQFF.

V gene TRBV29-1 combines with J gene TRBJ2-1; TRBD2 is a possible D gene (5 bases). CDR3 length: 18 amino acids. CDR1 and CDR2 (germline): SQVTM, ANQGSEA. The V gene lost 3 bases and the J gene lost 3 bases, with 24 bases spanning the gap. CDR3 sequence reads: CSVEAWSGKDFLYNEQFF. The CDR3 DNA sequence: TGCAGCGTTGAGGCATGGTCCGGAAAGGACTTCCTCTACAATGAGCAGTTCTTC.

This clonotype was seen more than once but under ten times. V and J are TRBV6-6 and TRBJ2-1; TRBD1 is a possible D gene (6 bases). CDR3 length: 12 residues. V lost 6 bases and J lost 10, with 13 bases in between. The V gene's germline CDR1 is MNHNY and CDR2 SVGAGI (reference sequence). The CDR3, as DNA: TGTGCCAGCAGCTACGAGGGGGAAGAGCAGTTCTTC. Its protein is CASSYEGEEQFF.

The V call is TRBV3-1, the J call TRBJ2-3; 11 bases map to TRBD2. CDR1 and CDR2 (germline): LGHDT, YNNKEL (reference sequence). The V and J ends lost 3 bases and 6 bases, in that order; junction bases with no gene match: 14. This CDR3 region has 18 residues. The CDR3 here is CASSHWRLAGRSDDTQYF. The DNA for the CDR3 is TGTGCCAGCAGCCACTGGCGACTAGCGGGGCGTTCGGATGATACGCAGTATTTT.

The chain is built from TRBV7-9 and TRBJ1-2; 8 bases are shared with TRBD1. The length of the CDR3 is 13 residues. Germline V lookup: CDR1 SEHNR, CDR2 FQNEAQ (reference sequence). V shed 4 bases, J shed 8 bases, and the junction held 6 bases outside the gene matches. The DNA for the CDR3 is TGTGCCAGCAGCTGGGACAGGCCTTGGGGCTACACCTTC. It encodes CASSWDRPWGYTF. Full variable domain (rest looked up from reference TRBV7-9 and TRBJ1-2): DTGVSQNPRHKITKRGQNVTFRCDPISEHNRLYWYRQTLGQGPEFLTYFQNEAQLEKSRLLSDRFSAERPKGSFSTLEIQRTEQGDSAMYLCASSWDRPWGYTFGSGTRLTVV.

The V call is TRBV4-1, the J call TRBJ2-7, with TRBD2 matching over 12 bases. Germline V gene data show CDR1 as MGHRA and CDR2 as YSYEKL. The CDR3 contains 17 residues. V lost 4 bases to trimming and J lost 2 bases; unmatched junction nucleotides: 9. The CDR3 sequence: CASSPFGTSGPTYEQYF. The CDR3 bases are TGCGCCAGCAGCCCTTTCGGGACTAGCGGGCCTACCTACGAGCAGTACTTC.

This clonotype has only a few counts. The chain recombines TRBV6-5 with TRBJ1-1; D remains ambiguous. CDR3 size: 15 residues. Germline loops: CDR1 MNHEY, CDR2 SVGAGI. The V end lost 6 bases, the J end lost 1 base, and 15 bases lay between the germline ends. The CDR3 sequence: CASRRTPGWNTEAFF. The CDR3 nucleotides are TGTGCCAGCAGACGGACCCCGGGATGGAACACTGAAGCTTTCTTT.

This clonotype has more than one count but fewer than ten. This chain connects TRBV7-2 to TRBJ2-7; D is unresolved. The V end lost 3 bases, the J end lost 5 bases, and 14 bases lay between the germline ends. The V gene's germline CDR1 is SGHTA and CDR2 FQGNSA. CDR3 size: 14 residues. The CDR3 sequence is CASSLGNPIDEQYF. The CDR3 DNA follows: TGTGCCAGCAGCTTGGGAAATCCAATCGACGAGCAGTACTTC. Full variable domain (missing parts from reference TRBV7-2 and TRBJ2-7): GAGVSQSPSNKVTEKGKDVELRCDPISGHTALYWYRQSLGQGLEFLIYFQGNSAPDKSGLPSDRFSAERTGGSVSTLTIQRTQQEDSAVYLCASSLGNPIDEQYFGPGTRLTVT.

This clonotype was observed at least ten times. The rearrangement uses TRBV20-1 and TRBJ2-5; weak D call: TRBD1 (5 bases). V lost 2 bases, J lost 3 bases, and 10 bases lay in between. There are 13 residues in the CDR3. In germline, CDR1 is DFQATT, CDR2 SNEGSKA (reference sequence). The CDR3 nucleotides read TGCAGTGCTAGAAAGACAGCTAAAGAGACCCAGTACTTC. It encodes CSARKTAKETQYF.

The CDR3 region is CSAYGQGAHGYTF. The DNA of the CDR3 is TGCAGTGCTTATGGACAGGGGGCTCATGGCTACACCTTC. This chain joins TRBV20-1 and TRBJ1-2; 11 bases match TRBD1. V lost 5 bases, J lost 6 bases, and 5 bases stayed unmatched. This CDR3 spans 13 amino acids. Germline lookup yields CDR1 DFQATT and CDR2 SNEGSKA (reference sequence).

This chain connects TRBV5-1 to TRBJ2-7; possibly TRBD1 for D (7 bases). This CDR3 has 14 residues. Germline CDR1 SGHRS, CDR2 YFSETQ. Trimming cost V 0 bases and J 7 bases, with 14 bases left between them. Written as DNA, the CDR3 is TGCGCCAGCAGCTTGGGACAGGGAGGCCGGGAGCAGTACTTC. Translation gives CASSLGQGGREQYF. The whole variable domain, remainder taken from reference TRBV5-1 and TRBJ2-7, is KAGVTQTPRYLIKTRGQQVTLSCSPISGHRSVSWYQQTPGQGLQFLFEYFSETQRNKGNFPGRFSGRQFSNSRSEMNVSTLELGDSALYLCASSLGQGGREQYFGPGTRLTVT.

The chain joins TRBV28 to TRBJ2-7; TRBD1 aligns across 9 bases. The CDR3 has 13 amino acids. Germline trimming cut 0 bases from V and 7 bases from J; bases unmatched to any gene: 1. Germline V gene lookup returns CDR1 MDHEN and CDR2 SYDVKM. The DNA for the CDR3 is TGTGCCAGCAGTTTATGGGACAGGGGAGAGCAGTACTTC. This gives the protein CASSLWDRGEQYF. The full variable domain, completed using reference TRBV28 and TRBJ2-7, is DVKVTQSSRYLVKRTGEKVFLECVQDMDHENMFWYRQDPGLGLRLIYFSYDVKMKEKGDIPEGYSVSREKKERFSLILESASTNQTSMYLCASSLWDRGEQYFGPGTRLTVT.

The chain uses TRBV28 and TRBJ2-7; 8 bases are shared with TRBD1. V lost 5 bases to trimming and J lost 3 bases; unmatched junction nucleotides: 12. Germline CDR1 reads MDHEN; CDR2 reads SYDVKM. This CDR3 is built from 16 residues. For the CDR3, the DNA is TGTGCCAGCAGTCCCGGGGGCTGGACAGGGCACTACGAGCAGTACTTC. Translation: CASSPGGWTGHYEQYF.

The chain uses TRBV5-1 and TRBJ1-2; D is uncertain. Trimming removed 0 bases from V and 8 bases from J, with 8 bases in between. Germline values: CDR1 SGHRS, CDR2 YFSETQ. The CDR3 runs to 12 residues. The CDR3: CASSLDSRGYTF. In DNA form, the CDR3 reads TGCGCCAGCAGCTTGGATTCGCGGGGCTACACCTTC.

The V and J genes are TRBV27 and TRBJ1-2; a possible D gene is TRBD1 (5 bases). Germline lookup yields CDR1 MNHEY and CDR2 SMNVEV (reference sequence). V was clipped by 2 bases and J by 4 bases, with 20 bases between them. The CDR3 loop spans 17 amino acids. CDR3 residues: CASSLRAGTLTRYGYTF. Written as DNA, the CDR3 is TGTGCCAGCAGTTTAAGGGCCGGGACCCTAACCCGCTATGGCTACACCTTC.

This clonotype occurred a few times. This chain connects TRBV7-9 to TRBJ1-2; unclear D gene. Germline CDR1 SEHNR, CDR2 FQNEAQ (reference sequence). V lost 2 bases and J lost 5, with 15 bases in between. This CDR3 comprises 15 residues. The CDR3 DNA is TGTGCCAGCAGCTTAAAGGAGGCGGCATTTTATGGCTACACCTTC. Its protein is CASSLKEAAFYGYTF.

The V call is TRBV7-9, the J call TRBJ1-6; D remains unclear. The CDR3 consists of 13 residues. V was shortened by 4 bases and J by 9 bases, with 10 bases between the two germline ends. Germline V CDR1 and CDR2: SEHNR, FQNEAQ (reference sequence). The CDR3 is CASSSHPPSPLHF. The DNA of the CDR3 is TGTGCCAGCAGCTCCCACCCTCCTTCACCCCTCCACTTT.

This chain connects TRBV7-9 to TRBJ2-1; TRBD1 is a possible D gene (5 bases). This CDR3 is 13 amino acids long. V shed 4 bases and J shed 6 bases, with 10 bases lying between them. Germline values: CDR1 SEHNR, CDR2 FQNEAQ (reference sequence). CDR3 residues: CASSSTRGNEQFF. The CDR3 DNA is TGTGCCAGCAGCTCCACAAGGGGCAATGAGCAGTTCTTC.